This entry is about one TCR beta chain. Original processing notes: Reference gene primers were amplified, and this amplification served to estimate nucleated cell counts. Libraries were prepared by immunoSEQ multiplex PCR; TCRdb keeps only in-frame clonotypes and omits some of them. V, J and clone size were drawn from that table, and D and trimming were deduced from the DNA. The data hold fewer than 350,000 clones, with over 80% observed a single time. The CDR3 extends over 14 amino acids. CDR1 is SGHAT, CDR2 FQNNGV, per germline. The germline V and J ends were trimmed by 1 base and 5 bases, with 11 bases remaining between them. This sample is part of a study of blood T cell repertoires in COVID-19. Study as a whole: Sites in the United States, Italy and Spain provided acute and convalescent COVID-19 samples. Sources were T cells, B-cell-depleted T cells, or PBMCs; the material itself was cDNA or gDNA.

The origin of this receptor is a man aged 25 to 40 with COVID-19, enrolled during active disease. The rearrangement joins TRBV11-2 to TRBJ1-1; a weak D match, TRBD1 (5 bases). The sample taken for sequencing was peripheral blood. CDR3 protein: CASSLGGAGTEAFF. The DNA of the CDR3 is TGTGCCAGCAGCTTAGGTGGGGCAGGGACTGAAGCTTTCTTT.